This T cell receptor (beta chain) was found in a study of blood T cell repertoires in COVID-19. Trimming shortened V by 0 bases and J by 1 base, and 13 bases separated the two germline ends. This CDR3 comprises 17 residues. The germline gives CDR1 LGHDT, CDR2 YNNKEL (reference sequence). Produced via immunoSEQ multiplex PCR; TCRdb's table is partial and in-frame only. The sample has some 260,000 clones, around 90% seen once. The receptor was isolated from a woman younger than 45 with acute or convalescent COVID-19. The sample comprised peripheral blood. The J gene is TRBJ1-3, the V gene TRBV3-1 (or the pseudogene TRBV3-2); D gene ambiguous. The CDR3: CASSQEDRRLSGNTIYF. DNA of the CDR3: TGTGCCAGCAGCCAAGAAGACCGGAGGTTATCTGGAAACACCATATATTTT.